Each of the 7 T cell receptor beta chains below was sequenced from the same sample in a study of beta chain features in type 1 diabetes. The study reverse transcribed the entire isolated RNA, so it sequenced expressed TCRB transcripts. Sequencing used immunoSEQ multiplex PCR; TCRdb keeps in-frame clones, though not all of them. Of about 450,000 clones detected, around 10% appear once; the ten largest clones hold approximately 0.05%. Sample: naive CD4+ T cells from blood. These receptors all come from a woman under 30 in good health.

The chain carries TRBV5-1 and TRBJ2-7; a possible D gene is TRBD2 (5 bases). Germline loops: CDR1 SGHRS, CDR2 YFSETQ. There are 16 residues in the CDR3. V lost 4 bases, J lost 2 bases, and 19 bases lay in between. CDR3 bases: TGCGCCAGCAGCGCAAGATGGGGTTCCGGGGCCTACGAGCAGTACGTC. As protein: CASSARWGSGAYEQYV.

This clone was detected a few times. The chain joins TRBV5-6 to TRBJ1-4; tentative D call: TRBD1 (6 bases). This CDR3 comprises 17 residues. V lost 2 bases and J 2 bases, leaving 16 bases between the germline ends. Germline V CDR1 and CDR2: SGHDT, YYEEEE. Here the CDR3 reads CASSLWARTATNEKLFF. The CDR3 nucleotides are TGTGCCAGCAGCTTATGGGCGAGGACAGCGACTAATGAAAAACTGTTTTTT.

This clone has a handful of counts. The chain joins TRBV2 to TRBJ1-1; TRBD1 is a possible D gene (5 bases). Germline CDR1 SNHLY, CDR2 FYNNEI. The CDR3 consists of 14 residues. Deletions cut 5 bases from V and 4 bases from J, with 14 bases between. The CDR3 DNA follows: TGTGCCAGCAGTCGGGTAGCGGGGCGCACTGAAGCTTTCTTT. Encoded protein: CASSRVAGRTEAFF.

This clone was counted a few times. The sample holds other DNA sequences that translate to the same CDR3. V is TRBV29-1 and J is TRBJ2-7, with 8 bases that match TRBD2. V shed 8 bases, J shed 4 bases, and the junction held 10 bases outside the gene matches. This CDR3 contains 13 residues. Per the germline V gene, CDR1 is SQVTM and CDR2 is ANQGSEA. The CDR3: CSSSPGLGYEQYF. CDR3 DNA sequence: TGCAGCTCAAGTCCGGGACTAGGGTACGAGCAGTACTTC.

This chain links TRBV18 with TRBJ2-4; TRBD1 matches at 7 bases. This CDR3 is built from 15 residues. Germline lookup yields CDR1 KGHSH and CDR2 LQKENI. Trimming at V came to 2 bases and at J to 4 bases, leaving 5 bases not matched to a gene. In DNA, the CDR3 is TGTGCCAGCTCACCAGAGGGGACAGTGAAAAACATTCAGTACTTC. This sequence encodes CASSPEGTVKNIQYF.

The chain joins TRBV14 to TRBJ2-1, with TRBD2 matching 11 bases. Germline CDR1 reads SGHDN; CDR2 reads FVKESK. With 1 base clipped from V and 8 bases from J, the junction kept 7 bases outside the gene matches. CDR3 length: 16 amino acids. The DNA of the CDR3 is TGTGCCAGCAGCCAAGTAGCGGGAGGGAAAGCGTATGAGCAGTTCTTC. This translates into CASSQVAGGKAYEQFF.

With regard to this clone: This specimen includes other DNA sequences encoding the same CDR3. The chain carries TRBV9 and TRBJ1-2; no definite D call. This CDR3 has 13 residues. The ends were cut back, 0 bases at V and 0 bases at J, with 3 bases in the middle. Germline CDR1 reads SGDLS; CDR2 reads YYNGEE. The CDR3 reads CASSVDPNYGYTF. CDR3 sequence (DNA): TGTGCCAGCAGCGTAGACCCTAACTATGGCTACACCTTC. Full variable domain (rest looked up from reference TRBV9 and TRBJ1-2): DSGVTQTPKHLITATGQRVTLRCSPRSGDLSVYWYQQSLDQGLQFLIQYYNGEERAKGNILERFSAQQFPDLHSELNLSSLELGDSALYFCASSVDPNYGYTFGSGTRLTVV.